The 28 T cell receptor beta chains reported below all come from one sample, sequenced in a study of blood T cell repertoires in COVID-19. The data were produced by immunoSEQ multiplex PCR, yet TCRdb's version contains in-frame clones alone and is incomplete. The sample holds about 220,000 clones, more than 70% seen once. Sample: peripheral blood. These receptors all stem from a woman at least 80 years old with acute or convalescent COVID-19.

The J gene is TRBJ1-2, the V gene TRBV7-9; D gene ambiguous. The CDR3 covers 13 residues. The germline CDR1 and CDR2 sequences are SEHNR and FQNEAQ (reference sequence). Trimming stripped 1 base from V and 8 bases from J, with 11 bases between. CDR3 protein: CASSLGGPEGYTF. The CDR3 region has the DNA TGTGCCAGCAGCTTAGGCGGTCCGGAGGGCTACACCTTC.

The rearrangement uses TRBV5-1 and TRBJ1-6; 8 nucleotides match TRBD1. The germline gives CDR1 SGHRS, CDR2 YFSETQ. CDR3 length equals 14 residues. Trimming cost V 1 base and J 10 bases; bases outside gene matches: 4. The CDR3 DNA is TGCGCCAGCAGCTTGTCGGGGGACAGGTCACCCCTCCACTTT. Translated, it gives CASSLSGDRSPLHF.

This clone was detected once. The CDR3 protein is CASSFRPGTGTYEQYF. DNA of the CDR3: TGTGCCAGCAGCTTCCGCCCAGGGACAGGGACCTACGAGCAGTACTTC. The gene calls are TRBV7-2 and TRBJ2-7; 9 bases line up with TRBD1. This CDR3 has 16 residues. The J segment lost 2 bases and the V segment lost 3 bases, leaving 8 bases of the junction unmatched. Germline CDR1 reads SGHTA; CDR2 reads FQGNSA.

The V gene is TRBV30, the J gene TRBJ1-1; TRBD1 is a possible D gene (5 bases). This CDR3 has 13 amino acids. Trimming shortened V by 3 bases and J by 5 bases, and 13 bases separated the two germline ends. Germline CDR1 and CDR2: GTSNPN and SVGIG (reference sequence). The CDR3 region is CAWSGGGETEAFF. The CDR3 coding sequence is TGTGCCTGGAGCGGCGGGGGGGAGACTGAAGCTTTCTTT.

The V gene is TRBV2, the J gene TRBJ1-5; 7 nucleotides align to TRBD1. CDR3 length equals 14 residues. Germline CDR1 reads SNHLY; CDR2 reads FYNNEI. V was clipped by 3 bases and J by 5 bases; unmatched bases: 4. In nucleotides, the CDR3 is TGTGCCAGCAGTGACTGGGACAGATATCAGCCCCAGCATTTT. This translates into CASSDWDRYQPQHF.

The rearrangement links TRBV15 to TRBJ1-1; D may be TRBD1 (5 bases). V dropped 0 bases and J dropped 0 bases, with 5 bases sitting between them. Germline-derived CDR1 and CDR2 are LNHNV and YYDKDF (reference sequence). There are 14 residues in the CDR3. The CDR3 reads CATSRETVNTEAFF. The CDR3 nucleotides read TGTGCCACCAGCAGAGAGACAGTGAACACTGAAGCTTTCTTT.

This clone has just a few counts. J is TRBJ1-1 and V is TRBV7-8, with 7 positions matching TRBD1. CDR1 is SGHVS, CDR2 FQNEAQ, per germline. The length of the CDR3 is 15 residues. The CDR3 DNA reads as TGTGCTAGTAGGACAGGCCAAGCCAAAGGCACTGAAGCTTTCTTT. Its protein is CASRTGQAKGTEAFF.

This clone was seen a handful of times. This chain joins TRBV19 and TRBJ1-5, with 9 bases aligning to TRBD1. The CDR3 sequence is 14 residues long. The V gene end was trimmed by 7 bases and the J gene end by 6 bases; junction bases not matched to a gene: 7. Germline loops: CDR1 LNHDA, CDR2 SQIVND (reference sequence). The CDR3 DNA follows: TGTGCCAGTAATCTGGACAGGGGTCCTCAGCCCCAGCATTTT. Its translation is CASNLDRGPQPQHF.

The CDR3 here is CASRISGLAPYEQYF. DNA for the CDR3: TGTGCCAGCAGAATTTCGGGACTAGCACCCTACGAGCAGTACTTC. This chain links TRBV6-5 with TRBJ2-7; 9 bases agree with TRBD2. The trim removed 6 bases at V and 2 bases at J, leaving 8 bases unmatched. This CDR3 is built from 15 residues. Germline V gives CDR1 MNHEY, CDR2 SVGAGI.

The V call is TRBV6-5, the J call TRBJ1-1; perhaps TRBD1 as D (5 bases). Trimming took 2 bases from V and 6 from J, leaving 10 bases between them. The CDR3 consists of 13 residues. Germline V gene lookup returns CDR1 MNHEY and CDR2 SVGAGI. CDR3 amino acids: CASSYPDSPEAFF. CDR3 in DNA: TGTGCCAGCAGTTACCCAGACAGCCCTGAAGCTTTCTTT.

This clone has only a few counts. At one of its ends the junction is not consistent with the germline gene, which may arise from a read error. The V gene is TRBV7-7, the J gene TRBJ2-5, with 9 bases that match TRBD2. This CDR3 is built from 15 residues. Germline loops: CDR1 SSHAT, CDR2 FNYEAQ (reference sequence). CDR3 sequence (DNA): TGTGCTAGCAGCTTAAGTCCGCGGGGGGGAGAGACCCAGTACTTC. It yields the protein CASSLSPRGGETQYF.

This sequence joins TRBV7-9 and TRBJ2-7, with unresolved D. V gave up 5 bases and J gave up 5 bases, with 7 bases separating them. CDR3 size: 11 residues. CDR1 and CDR2 from the germline V gene are SEHNR and FQNEAQ (reference sequence). CDR3 nucleotide sequence: TGTGCCAGCAGCCCCTACGACGAGCAGTACTTC. As protein: CASSPYDEQYF.

This chain links TRBV6-1 with TRBJ2-5; TRBD2 matches 11 bases. CDR1 is MNHNS and CDR2 is SASEGT in the germline V gene. There are 16 residues in the CDR3. The trim removed 1 base at V and 7 bases at J, leaving 8 bases unmatched. CDR3 sequence: CASSEGPSGGQGTQYF. CDR3 in DNA: TGTGCCAGCAGTGAAGGCCCTAGCGGGGGGCAGGGGACCCAGTACTTC.

The rearrangement joins TRBV5-1 to TRBJ1-2; TRBD1 agrees at 9 bases. The CDR3 has 14 amino acids. Losses at the gene ends were 4 bases for V and 7 bases for J; bases not matched to a gene: 8. CDR1 is SGHRS, CDR2 YFSETQ, per germline. In nucleotides, the CDR3 is TGCGCCAGCAGCGGGACAGGGACTGGCTCTGGCTACACCTTC. Translating it yields CASSGTGTGSGYTF.

The chain combines TRBV6-1 with TRBJ1-6, with 9 bases that match TRBD1. The length of the CDR3 is 15 residues. Germline loops: CDR1 MNHNS, CDR2 SASEGT. V was pared by 2 bases and J by 16 bases, with 12 bases of the junction left unmatched. The DNA of the CDR3 is TGTGCCAGCAGTGAACCAGGGACAGGGTCGGACCGTCTCCACTTT. This gives the protein CASSEPGTGSDRLHF.

This clone has only one observation. The V gene is TRBV5-1, the J gene TRBJ1-4; TRBD1 matches 7 bases. Losses at the gene ends were 4 bases for V and 4 bases for J; bases not matched to a gene: 7. The CDR3 covers 15 residues. Germline V CDR1 and CDR2: SGHRS, YFSETQ. The CDR3 sequence is CASSIGGTDNEKLFF. CDR3 sequence (DNA): TGCGCCAGCAGCATTGGGGGGACAGATAATGAAAAACTGTTTTTT.

The chain carries TRBV13 and TRBJ2-1, with D maybe TRBD1 (6 bases). With 1 base removed from V and 8 bases from J, the gap between germline ends came to 12 bases. Germline CDR1 PRHDT, CDR2 FYEKMQ (reference sequence). The CDR3 is 14 amino acids. This chain's CDR3 is CASSLERRGHEQFF. The CDR3 DNA reads TGTGCCAGCAGCTTAGAACGCAGGGGCCATGAGCAGTTCTTC.

The count of this clone is one. This chain links TRBV5-5 with TRBJ2-7; 8 nucleotides align to TRBD1. The CDR3 is made up of 13 amino acids. Germline V lookup: CDR1 SGHKS, CDR2 YYEKEE (reference sequence). V was clipped by 2 bases and J by 6 bases; unmatched bases: 4. The CDR3 DNA reads as TGTGCCAGCAGCTTATTCAGGGGGCTCGAGCAGTACTTC. Encoded protein: CASSLFRGLEQYF.

This chain links TRBV7-8 with TRBJ1-1, with TRBD1 matching 7 bases. Germline CDR1 reads SGHVS; CDR2 reads FQNEAQ. V lost 5 bases, J lost 2 bases, and 14 bases stayed unmatched. The CDR3 is 17 residues long. The CDR3: CASSQTGLSTRNTEAFF. The CDR3 DNA sequence: TGTGCCAGCAGCCAGACAGGGTTATCAACCCGAAACACTGAAGCTTTCTTT.

This clone was picked up one time. The chain couples TRBV4-2 to TRBJ2-3; 8 positions match TRBD2. J lost 4 bases, V lost 4 bases, and 7 bases had no gene match. Germline loops: CDR1 LGHNA, CDR2 YNFKEQ. The CDR3 loop spans 15 amino acids. The CDR3 bases are TGTGCCAGCAGCCCGACCGGGGGGGAGGCAGATACGCAGTATTTT. This gives the protein CASSPTGGEADTQYF.

On this clone: Other DNA sequences of this sample code for an identical CDR3. CDR3 sequence reads: CASSQALAGGETQYF. The DNA for the CDR3 is TGTGCCAGCAGCCAAGCCCTAGCGGGCGGGGAGACCCAGTACTTC. The J gene is TRBJ2-5, the V gene TRBV3-1 (or the pseudogene TRBV3-2); 8 bases agree with TRBD2. Germline CDR1 reads LGHDT; CDR2 reads YNNKEL (reference sequence). With V trimmed by 1 base and J by 5 bases, 6 bases remained unmatched. This CDR3 has 15 residues.

The chain couples TRBV3-1 (or the pseudogene TRBV3-2) to TRBJ1-6; D not resolved. The CDR3 contains 14 residues. The germline V and J ends were trimmed by 5 bases and 10 bases, with 15 bases remaining between them. Germline loops: CDR1 LGHDT, CDR2 YNNKEL (reference sequence). CDR3 sequence: CASSSGEGRSPLHF. The CDR3 DNA is TGTGCCAGCAGCTCCGGAGAGGGCAGATCACCCCTCCACTTT.

This chain links TRBV19 with TRBJ1-2; the match to TRBD1 covers 12 bases. Trimming removed 7 bases from V and 8 bases from J; junction bases left unmatched: 17. Per the germline V gene, CDR1 is LNHDA and CDR2 is SQIVND (reference sequence). The CDR3 is 17 residues long. This chain's CDR3 is CASTPTRDRGRAAGYTF. The CDR3 coding sequence is TGTGCCAGTACCCCCACCCGGGACAGGGGGCGCGCCGCCGGCTACACCTTC.

CDR3 sequence: CASSHEVPADTQYF. As DNA, the CDR3 is TGCGCCAGCAGCCACGAAGTTCCGGCAGATACGCAGTATTTT. The chain combines TRBV5-1 with TRBJ2-3, with D hard to call. Germline CDR1 is SGHRS and CDR2 is YFSETQ. Trimming pared 4 bases from V and 4 bases from J, leaving 13 bases between. The CDR3 runs to 14 residues.

The chain is built from TRBV10-3 and TRBJ1-1; weak D call: TRBD1 (6 bases). CDR3 length: 13 residues. Between the trimmed V and J ends, which lost 8 bases and 1 base, there was a span of 11 bases. Per germline, CDR1 ENHRY and CDR2 SYGVKD. This CDR3 reads CAIQGTENTEAFF. The DNA for the CDR3 is TGTGCCATCCAGGGGACGGAGAACACTGAAGCTTTCTTT.

This chain connects TRBV5-3 to TRBJ1-4; tentative D call: TRBD1 (6 bases). TRBV5-3 is placed among ORFs of uncertain function. V lost 1 base and J lost 3, with 19 bases in between. The CDR3 consists of 18 residues. In nucleotides, the CDR3 is TGTGCCAGAAGCTTGAACCGTTGGGCGGACAGTCCTAATGAAAAACTGTTTTTT. Translating it yields CARSLNRWADSPNEKLFF.

The V and J genes are TRBV2 and TRBJ2-1; D is possibly TRBD1 (5 bases). The CDR3 is 14 amino acids. Per germline, CDR1 SNHLY and CDR2 FYNNEI. V was clipped by 2 bases and J by 7 bases, with 12 bases between them. CDR3 sequence: CASSEQGLENEQFF. The CDR3 DNA reads as TGTGCCAGCAGTGAACAGGGTTTGGAAAATGAGCAGTTCTTC.

The sample holds a few counts of this clone. The chain employs TRBV7-3 and TRBJ2-2; 7 bases agree with TRBD1. Per germline, CDR1 SGHTA and CDR2 FQGTGA. After removal of 5 bases from V and 5 bases from J, the junction contained 5 bases not matched to a gene. The CDR3 sequence is 14 residues long. This chain's CDR3 is CASSHDRATGELFF. The CDR3 DNA reads TGTGCCAGCAGCCATGACAGGGCGACCGGGGAGCTGTTTTTT.